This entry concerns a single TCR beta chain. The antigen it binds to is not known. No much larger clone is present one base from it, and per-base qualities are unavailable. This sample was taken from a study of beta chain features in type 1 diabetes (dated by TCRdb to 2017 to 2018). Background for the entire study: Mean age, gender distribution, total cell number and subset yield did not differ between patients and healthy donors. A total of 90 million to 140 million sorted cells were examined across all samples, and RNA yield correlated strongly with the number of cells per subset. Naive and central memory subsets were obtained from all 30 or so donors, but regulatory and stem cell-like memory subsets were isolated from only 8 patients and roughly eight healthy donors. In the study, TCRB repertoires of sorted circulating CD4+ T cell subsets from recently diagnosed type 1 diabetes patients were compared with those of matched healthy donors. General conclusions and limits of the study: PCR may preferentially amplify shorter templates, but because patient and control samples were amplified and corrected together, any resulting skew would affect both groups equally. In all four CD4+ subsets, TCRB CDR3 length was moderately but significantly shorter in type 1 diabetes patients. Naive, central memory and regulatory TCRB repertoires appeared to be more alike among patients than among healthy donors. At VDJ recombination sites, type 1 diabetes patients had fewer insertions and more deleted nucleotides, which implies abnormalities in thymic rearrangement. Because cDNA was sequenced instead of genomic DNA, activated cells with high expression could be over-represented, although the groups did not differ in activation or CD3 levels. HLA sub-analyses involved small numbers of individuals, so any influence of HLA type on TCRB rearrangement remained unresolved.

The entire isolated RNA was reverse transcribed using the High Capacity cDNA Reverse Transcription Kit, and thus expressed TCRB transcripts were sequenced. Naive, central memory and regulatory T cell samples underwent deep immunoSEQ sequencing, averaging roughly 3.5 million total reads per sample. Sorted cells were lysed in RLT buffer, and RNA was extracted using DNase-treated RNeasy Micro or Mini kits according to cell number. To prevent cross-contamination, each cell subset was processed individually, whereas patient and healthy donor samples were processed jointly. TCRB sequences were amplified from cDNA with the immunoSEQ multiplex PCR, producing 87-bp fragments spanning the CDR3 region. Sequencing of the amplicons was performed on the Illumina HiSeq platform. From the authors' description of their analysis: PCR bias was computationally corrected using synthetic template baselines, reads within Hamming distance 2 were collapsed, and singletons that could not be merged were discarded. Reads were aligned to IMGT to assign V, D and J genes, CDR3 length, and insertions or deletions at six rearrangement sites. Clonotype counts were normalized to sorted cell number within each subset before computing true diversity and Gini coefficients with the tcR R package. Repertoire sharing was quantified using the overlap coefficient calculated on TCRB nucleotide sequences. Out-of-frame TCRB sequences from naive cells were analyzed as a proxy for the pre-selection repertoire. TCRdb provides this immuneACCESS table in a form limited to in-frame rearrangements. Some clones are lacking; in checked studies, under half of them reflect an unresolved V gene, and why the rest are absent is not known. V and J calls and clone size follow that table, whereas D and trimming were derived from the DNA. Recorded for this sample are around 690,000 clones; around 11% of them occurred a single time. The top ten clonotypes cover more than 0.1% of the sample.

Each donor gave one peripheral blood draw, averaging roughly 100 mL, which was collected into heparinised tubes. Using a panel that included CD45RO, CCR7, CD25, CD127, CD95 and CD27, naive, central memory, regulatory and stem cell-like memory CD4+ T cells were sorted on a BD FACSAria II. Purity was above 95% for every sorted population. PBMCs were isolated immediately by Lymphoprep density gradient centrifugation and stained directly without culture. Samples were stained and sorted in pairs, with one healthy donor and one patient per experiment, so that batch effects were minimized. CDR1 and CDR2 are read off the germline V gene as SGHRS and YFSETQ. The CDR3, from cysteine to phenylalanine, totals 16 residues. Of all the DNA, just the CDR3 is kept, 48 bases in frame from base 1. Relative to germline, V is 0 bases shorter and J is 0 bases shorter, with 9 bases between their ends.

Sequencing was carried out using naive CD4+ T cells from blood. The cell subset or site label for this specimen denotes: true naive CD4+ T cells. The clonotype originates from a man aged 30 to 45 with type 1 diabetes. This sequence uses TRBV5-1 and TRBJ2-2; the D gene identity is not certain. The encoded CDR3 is CASSLAFGTNTGELFF. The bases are TGCGCCAGCAGCTTGGCCTTTGGGACGAACACCGGGGAGCTGTTTTTT. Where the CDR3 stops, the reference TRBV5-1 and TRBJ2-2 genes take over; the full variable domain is KAGVTQTPRYLIKTRGQQVTLSCSPISGHRSVSWYQQTPGQGLQFLFEYFSETQRNKGNFPGRFSGRQFSNSRSEMNVSTLELGDSALYLCASSLAFGTNTGELFFGEGSRLTVL.